The 10 T cell receptor beta chains presented below share a single source sample, sequenced in a study of shared clonotypes between healthy human individuals. Terminally differentiated effector memory CD45RA+ cells were excluded from the naive CD8 cells, which were CD45RO-negative and positively selected for CCR7. Libraries were prepared by immunoSEQ multiplex PCR; TCRdb keeps only in-frame clonotypes and omits some of them. The sample shows millions of clones, approximately 94% of them seen only once. Sequencing was done on a sample of naive CD8+ T cells sorted from blood. These receptors originate from a man younger than 30 in good health.

The rearrangement links TRBV5-1 to TRBJ2-5; D is unresolved. Germline V gene sequence: CDR1 SGHRS, CDR2 YFSETQ. The CDR3 extends over 15 amino acids. V lost 1 base, J lost 0 bases, and 10 bases lay in between. CDR3: CASSLFADYQETQYF. The CDR3 DNA sequence: TGCGCCAGCAGCTTGTTTGCGGATTACCAAGAGACCCAGTACTTC.

To note about this clone: This specimen includes other DNA sequences encoding the same CDR3. V usage is TRBV2 and J usage is TRBJ2-7; 8 nucleotides agree with TRBD2. Germline V lookup: CDR1 SNHLY, CDR2 FYNNEI. This CDR3 comprises 14 residues. V gave up 1 base and J gave up 4 bases; unmatched junction bases: 3. DNA of the CDR3: TGTGCCAGCAGTGAAGGCGGGAGGTCGTACGAGCAGTACTTC. Its protein is CASSEGGRSYEQYF.

This clone was seen only once. V usage is TRBV19 and J usage is TRBJ2-1, with 9 bases matching TRBD2. V gave up 3 bases and J gave up 7 bases; unmatched junction bases: 13. Germline assignment: CDR1 LNHDA and CDR2 SQIVND (reference sequence). There are 17 residues in the CDR3. The CDR3 loop is CASSIGAGGPVMNEQFF. The CDR3 region has the DNA TGTGCCAGTAGTATTGGTGCGGGGGGGCCCGTTATGAATGAGCAGTTCTTC.

This clone is a singleton in its sample. This chain connects TRBV27 to TRBJ2-7; 8 nucleotides line up with TRBD2. Germline V gives CDR1 MNHEY, CDR2 SMNVEV (reference sequence). With 5 bases clipped from V and 5 bases from J, the junction kept 14 bases outside the gene matches. This CDR3 is built from 16 residues. This CDR3 reads CASSLVAGPGLDEQYF. CDR3 sequence (DNA): TGTGCCAGCAGTCTCGTAGCGGGGCCGGGTTTGGACGAGCAGTACTTC.

The chain links TRBV19 to TRBJ1-5, with 8 bases aligning to TRBD1. This CDR3 comprises 13 residues. The germline V gene has CDR1 LNHDA and CDR2 SQIVND (reference sequence). Trimming took 11 bases from V and 9 from J; bases not matched to a gene: 12. The CDR3, as DNA: TGTGCCGCGGCAGGGGGCGACCTGTGGCCCCAGCATTTT. This translates into CAAAGGDLWPQHF. Filled out from reference TRBV19 and TRBJ1-5, the complete variable domain reads DGGITQSPKYLFRKEGQNVTLSCEQNLNHDAMYWYRQDPGQGLRLIYYSQIVNDFQKGDIAEGYSVSREKKESFPLTVTSAQKNPTAFYLCAAAGGDLWPQHFGDGTRLSIL.

The chain is built from TRBV13 and TRBJ1-2, with 7 bases that match TRBD1. The CDR3 is 14 residues long. Germline CDR1 and CDR2: PRHDT and FYEKMQ (reference sequence). After removal of 5 bases from V and 4 bases from J, the junction contained 7 bases not matched to a gene. The CDR3 region is CASSSRDRGYGYTF. CDR3 sequence (DNA): TGTGCCAGCAGCAGCCGGGACAGAGGCTATGGCTACACCTTC.

The V and J genes are TRBV13 and TRBJ1-1; 7 positions match TRBD1. After removal of 4 bases from V and 1 base from J, the junction contained 12 bases not matched to a gene. Germline V CDR1 and CDR2: PRHDT, FYEKMQ (reference sequence). The CDR3 is 17 residues long. Written as DNA, the CDR3 is TGTGCCAGCAGCTCTATTATGACAGGGAGATCGAACACTGAAGCTTTCTTT. It codes for CASSSIMTGRSNTEAFF.

This chain connects TRBV19 to TRBJ2-3; no reliable D call. This CDR3 comprises 15 residues. Trimming took 3 bases from V and 1 from J, leaving 11 bases between them. The germline V gene has CDR1 LNHDA and CDR2 SQIVND (reference sequence). As DNA, the CDR3 is TGTGCCAGTAGTATCGGGTGGGCTGGCACAGATACGCAGTATTTT. It specifies CASSIGWAGTDTQYF.

J is TRBJ2-1 and V is TRBV28; unclear D gene. Trimming pared 7 bases from V and 6 bases from J, leaving 19 bases between. The germline CDR1 and CDR2 sequences are MDHEN and SYDVKM. CDR3 length: 15 residues. CDR3 bases: TGTGCCAGCATTCAAGCCGGGCTGGCGTTCAATGAGCAGTTCTTC. Protein: CASIQAGLAFNEQFF.

This chain uses TRBV7-2 with TRBJ2-2; 9 bases line up with TRBD2. J lost 3 bases, V lost 5 bases, and 10 bases had no gene match. Germline V gene lookup returns CDR1 SGHTA and CDR2 FQGNSA. The CDR3 length is 17 residues. The CDR3 region is CASSQRLSGGYTGELFF. The CDR3 DNA is TGTGCCAGCAGCCAAAGGCTTAGCGGGGGATACACCGGGGAGCTGTTTTTT.